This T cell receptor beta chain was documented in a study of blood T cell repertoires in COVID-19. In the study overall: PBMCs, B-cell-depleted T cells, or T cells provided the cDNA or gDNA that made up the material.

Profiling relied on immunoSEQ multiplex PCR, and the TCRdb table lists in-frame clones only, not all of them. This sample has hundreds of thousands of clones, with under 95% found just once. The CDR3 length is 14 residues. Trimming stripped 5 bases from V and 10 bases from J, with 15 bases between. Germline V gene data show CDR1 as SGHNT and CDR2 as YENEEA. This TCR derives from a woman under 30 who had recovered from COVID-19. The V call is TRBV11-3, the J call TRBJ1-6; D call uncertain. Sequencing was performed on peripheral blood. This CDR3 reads CASSERVLLSPLHF. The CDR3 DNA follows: TGTGCCAGCAGCGAACGGGTTCTTTTATCACCCCTCCACTTT. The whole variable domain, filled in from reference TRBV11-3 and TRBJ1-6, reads EAGVVQSPRYKIIEKKQPVAFWCNPISGHNTLYWYLQNLGQGPELLIRYENEEAVDDSQLPKDRFSAERLKGVDSTLKIQPAELGDSAVYLCASSERVLLSPLHFGNGTRLTVT.